Each of the 5 T cell receptor beta chains below was sequenced from the same sample in a study of shared clonotypes between healthy human individuals. Measured with immunoSEQ multiplex PCR; TCRdb has only the in-frame clones, and not every one. The table records some 630,000 clones, around 72% of them present only once. Sequencing used memory CD4+ T cells sorted from blood. The subset denotes: CD45RA-negative fraction. All receptors come from a woman between 25 and 40 years old in good health.

This clone has a single count. The V call is TRBV28, the J call TRBJ1-5; 7 nucleotides agree with TRBD1. Germline V gives CDR1 MDHEN, CDR2 SYDVKM. Trimming cost V 3 bases and J 3 bases; bases outside gene matches: 5. The CDR3 spans 15 residues. CDR3 amino acids: CASSFLQGFNQPQHF. DNA of the CDR3: TGTGCCAGCAGTTTTCTACAGGGGTTCAATCAGCCCCAGCATTTT.

The chain recombines TRBV2 with TRBJ1-1; D is ambiguous. The CDR3 totals 11 residues. CDR1 and CDR2 (germline): SNHLY, FYNNEI. The V gene lost 8 bases and the J gene lost 11 bases, with 15 bases spanning the gap. The CDR3 bases are TGTGCCAGCGATGACCGGCGGCAGGCTTTCTTT. Encoded protein: CASDDRRQAFF.

The CDR3: CASSQVGGTGETQYF. Written as DNA, the CDR3 is TGCGCCAGCAGCCAAGTCGGGGGCACGGGCGAGACCCAGTACTTC. V and J are TRBV4-1 and TRBJ2-5; D assignment may be TRBD1 or TRBD2 (6 bases each). Germline CDR1 MGHRA, CDR2 YSYEKL. CDR3 length: 15 residues. V lost 1 base and J lost 5, with 14 bases in between.

This chain links TRBV6-4 with TRBJ1-2; no reliable D call. Per the germline V gene, CDR1 is MRHNA and CDR2 is SNTAGT. This CDR3 contains 12 residues. V gave up 2 bases and J gave up 0 bases, with 1 base separating them. CDR3 nucleotide sequence: TGTGCCAGCAGTGACGCTAACTATGGCTACACCTTC. This gives the protein CASSDANYGYTF.

The chain carries TRBV2 and TRBJ2-1; D might be TRBD2 (7 bases). This CDR3 spans 16 amino acids. Germline V gene sequence: CDR1 SNHLY, CDR2 FYNNEI. Trimming left V 2 bases short and J 6 bases short, with 17 bases between. The CDR3 DNA follows: TGTGCCAGCAGTGAATGGGGGGGGACAACCTCCAATGAGCAGTTCTTC. Its protein is CASSEWGGTTSNEQFF.